A single sample gave rise to the 6 T cell receptor beta chains below, sequenced in a study of cytomegalovirus exposure and HLA in healthy donors. Primers included in the PCR were 60 Vbeta and 13 Jbeta primers. Generated by immunoSEQ multiplex PCR, the TCRdb table keeps only in-frame clones and is missing some. The listing contains 90,000 to 130,000 clones. The sample taken for sequencing was PBMCs. These receptors all stem from a man in his thirties or forties in good health and CMV-seronegative.

The chain uses TRBV1 and TRBJ2-7; the table calls TRBD2, which could not be checked here. TRBV1 is deemed a pseudogene. The CDR3 covers 15 residues. CDR3 sequence: CTSSQVHRSSYEQYF. For the CDR3, the DNA is TGCACCAGCAGCCAAGTTCACCGGAGCTCCTACGAGCAGTACTTC.

The chain employs TRBV6-5 and TRBJ2-1; weak D call: TRBD2 (7 bases). Germline V gene lookup returns CDR1 MNHEY and CDR2 SVGAGI. With 3 bases removed from V and 4 bases from J, the gap between germline ends came to 16 bases. This CDR3 comprises 16 residues. CDR3 sequence (DNA): TGTGCCAGCAGTTATTTTGGCGGGGGCCAATACAATGAGCAGTTCTTC. Amino acids: CASSYFGGGQYNEQFF.

V and J are TRBV5-1 and TRBJ2-5, with TRBD1 matching 8 bases. V lost 5 bases and J lost 4; bases outside the gene matches: 16. This CDR3 has 17 residues. Germline-derived CDR1 and CDR2 are SGHRS and YFSETQ. CDR3 amino acids: CASSPRTGWGSGETQYF. The CDR3 coding sequence is TGCGCCAGCAGTCCTAGGACAGGGTGGGGTTCGGGAGAGACCCAGTACTTC.

The rearrangement joins TRBV11-3 to TRBJ2-3; D might be TRBD2 (5 bases). The V end was cut by 4 bases, the J end by 6 bases, with 8 bases between. CDR3 length: 12 residues. The germline V gene has CDR1 SGHNT and CDR2 YENEEA. The CDR3 bases are TGTGCCAGCAGCTCAGGCGGGGATACGCAGTATTTT. Amino acids: CASSSGGDTQYF.

CDR3 loop: CASSGWNTEAFF. The CDR3 DNA sequence: TGTGCCAGTTCAGGGTGGAACACTGAAGCTTTCTTT. V usage is TRBV19 and J usage is TRBJ1-1; D is perhaps TRBD1 (5 bases). The germline V gene encodes CDR1 LNHDA and CDR2 SQIVND (reference sequence). Trimming took off 8 bases at V and 1 base at J, with 8 bases between the two ends. This CDR3 has 12 amino acids.

The gene calls are TRBV5-6 and TRBJ2-1; D unresolved. V lost 4 bases to trimming and J lost 5 bases, with 19 bases between them. CDR3 length: 16 amino acids. CDR1 and CDR2 (germline): SGHDT, YYEEEE. CDR3: CASSPVRWYGDNEQFF. The CDR3, as DNA: TGTGCCAGCAGCCCTGTCAGATGGTATGGAGACAATGAGCAGTTCTTC.